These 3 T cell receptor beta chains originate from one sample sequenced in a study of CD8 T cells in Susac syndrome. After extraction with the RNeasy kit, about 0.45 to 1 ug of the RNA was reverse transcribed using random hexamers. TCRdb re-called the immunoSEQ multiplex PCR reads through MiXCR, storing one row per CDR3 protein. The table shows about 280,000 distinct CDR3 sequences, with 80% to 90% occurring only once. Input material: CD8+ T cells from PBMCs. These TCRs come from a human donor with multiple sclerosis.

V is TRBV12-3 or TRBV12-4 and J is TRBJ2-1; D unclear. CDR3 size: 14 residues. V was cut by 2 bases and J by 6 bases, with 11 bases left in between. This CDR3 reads CASSLPPPGNEQFF. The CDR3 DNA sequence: TGTGCCAGCAGTTTACCCCCCCCGGGCAATGAGCAGTTCTTC.

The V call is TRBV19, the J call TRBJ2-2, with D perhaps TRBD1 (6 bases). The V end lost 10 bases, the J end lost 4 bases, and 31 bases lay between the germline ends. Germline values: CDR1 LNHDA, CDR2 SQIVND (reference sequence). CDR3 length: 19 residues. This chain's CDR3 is CATTPRTDKLVTGTGELFF. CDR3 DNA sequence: TGTGCCACTACCCCACGGACAGACAAACTAGTAACGGGCACCGGGGAGCTGTTTTTT.

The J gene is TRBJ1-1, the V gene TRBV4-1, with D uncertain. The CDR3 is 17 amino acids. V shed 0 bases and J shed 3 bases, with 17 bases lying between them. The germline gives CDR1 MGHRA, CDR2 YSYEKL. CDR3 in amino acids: CASSQDSWSEDYTEAFF. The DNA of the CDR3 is TGCGCCAGCAGCCAAGATAGTTGGTCAGAGGACTACACTGAAGCTTTCTTT.